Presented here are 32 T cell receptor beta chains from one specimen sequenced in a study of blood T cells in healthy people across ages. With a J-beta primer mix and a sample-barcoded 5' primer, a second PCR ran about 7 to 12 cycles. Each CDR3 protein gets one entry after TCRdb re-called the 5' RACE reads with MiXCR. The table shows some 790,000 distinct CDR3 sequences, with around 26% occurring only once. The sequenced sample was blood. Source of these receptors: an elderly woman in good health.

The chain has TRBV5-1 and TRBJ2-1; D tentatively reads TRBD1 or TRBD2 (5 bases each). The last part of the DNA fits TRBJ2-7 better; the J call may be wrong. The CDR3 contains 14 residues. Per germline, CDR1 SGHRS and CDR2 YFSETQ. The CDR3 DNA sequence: TGCGCCAGCAGCGCGATGGGACCCTACAATGAGCAGTACTTC. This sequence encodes CASSAMGPYNEQYF.

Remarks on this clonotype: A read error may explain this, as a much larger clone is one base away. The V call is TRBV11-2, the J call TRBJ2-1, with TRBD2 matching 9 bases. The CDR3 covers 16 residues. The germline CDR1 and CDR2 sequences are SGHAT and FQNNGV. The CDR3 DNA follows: TGTGCCAGCAGCTTAGTTCCCCTAGCGGGGCGCAATGTGCAGTTCTTC. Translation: CASSLVPLAGRNVQFF.

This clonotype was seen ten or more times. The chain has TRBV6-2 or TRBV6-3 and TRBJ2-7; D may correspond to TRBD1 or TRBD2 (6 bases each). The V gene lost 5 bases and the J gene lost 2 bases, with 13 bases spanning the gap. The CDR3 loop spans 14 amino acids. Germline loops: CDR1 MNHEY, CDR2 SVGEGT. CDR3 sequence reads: CASSHGGQTYEQYF. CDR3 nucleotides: TGTGCCAGCAGTCACGGGGGCCAAACCTACGAGCAGTACTTC.

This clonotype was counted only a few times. CDR3 residues: CASSHSKFIGGVDTQYF. The CDR3 DNA reads as TGTGCCAGCAGCCACTCCAAATTTATTGGGGGGGTCGATACGCAGTATTTT. The J gene is TRBJ2-3, the V gene TRBV11-3, with 7 nucleotides matching TRBD2. Germline V gene sequence: CDR1 SGHNT, CDR2 YENEEA. With 5 bases clipped from V and 6 bases from J, the junction kept 17 bases outside the gene matches. This CDR3 region has 17 residues.

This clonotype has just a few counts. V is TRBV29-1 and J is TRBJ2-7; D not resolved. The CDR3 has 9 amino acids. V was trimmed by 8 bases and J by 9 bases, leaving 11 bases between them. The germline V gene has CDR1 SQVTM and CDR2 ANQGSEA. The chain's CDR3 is CSPMGGQYF. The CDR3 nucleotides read TGCAGCCCCATGGGTGGGCAGTACTTC.

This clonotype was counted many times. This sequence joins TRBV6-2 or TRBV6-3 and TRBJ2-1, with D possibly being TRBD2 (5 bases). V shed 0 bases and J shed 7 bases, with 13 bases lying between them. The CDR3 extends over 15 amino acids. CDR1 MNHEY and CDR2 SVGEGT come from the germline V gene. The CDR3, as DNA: TGTGCCAGCAGTTACTCGTGGCGGGTACCTAATGAGCAGTTCTTC. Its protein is CASSYSWRVPNEQFF.

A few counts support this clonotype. CDR3 region: CATGTSGVLSTDTQYF. The CDR3, as DNA: TGTGCCACCGGGACTAGCGGGGTTTTGAGCACAGATACGCAGTATTTT. The chain has TRBV7-9 and TRBJ2-3; 13 nucleotides line up with TRBD2. Germline V CDR1 and CDR2: SEHNR, FQNEAQ (reference sequence). The length of the CDR3 is 16 residues. Germline trimming cut 10 bases from V and 0 bases from J; bases unmatched to any gene: 7.

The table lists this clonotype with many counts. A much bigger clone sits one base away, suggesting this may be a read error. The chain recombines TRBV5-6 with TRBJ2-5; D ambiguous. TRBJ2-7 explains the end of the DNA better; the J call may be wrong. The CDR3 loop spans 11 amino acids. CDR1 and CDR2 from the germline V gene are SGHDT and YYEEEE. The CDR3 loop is CASSLNREQYF. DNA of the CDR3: TGTGCCAGCAGCTTAAACCGCGAGCAGTACTTC.

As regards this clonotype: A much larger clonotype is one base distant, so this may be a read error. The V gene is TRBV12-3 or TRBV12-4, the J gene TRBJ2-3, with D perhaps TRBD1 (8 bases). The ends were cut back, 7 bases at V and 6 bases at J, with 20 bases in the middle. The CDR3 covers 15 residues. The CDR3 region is CASILQGGIPDTQYF. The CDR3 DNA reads TGTGCCAGCATCCTACAGGGGGGGATCCCGGATACGCAGTATTTT.

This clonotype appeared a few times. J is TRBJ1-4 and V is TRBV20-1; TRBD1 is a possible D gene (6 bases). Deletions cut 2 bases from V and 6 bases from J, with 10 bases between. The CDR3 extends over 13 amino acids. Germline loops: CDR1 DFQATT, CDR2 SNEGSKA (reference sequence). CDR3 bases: TGCAGTGCTAGAAGGGACACACATGAAAAACTGTTTTTT. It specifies CSARRDTHEKLFF.

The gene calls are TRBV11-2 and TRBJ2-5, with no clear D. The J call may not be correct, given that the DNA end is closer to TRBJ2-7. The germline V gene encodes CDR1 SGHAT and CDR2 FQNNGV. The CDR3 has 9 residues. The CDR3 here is CASLNEQYF. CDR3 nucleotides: TGTGCCAGCCTAAACGAGCAGTACTTC.

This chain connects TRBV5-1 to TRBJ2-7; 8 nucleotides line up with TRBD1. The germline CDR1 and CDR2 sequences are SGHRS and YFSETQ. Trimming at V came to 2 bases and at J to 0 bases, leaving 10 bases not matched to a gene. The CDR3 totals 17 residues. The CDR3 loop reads CASSFFPGTGRSYEQYF. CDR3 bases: TGCGCCAGCAGCTTCTTCCCCGGGACAGGTCGCTCCTACGAGCAGTACTTC.

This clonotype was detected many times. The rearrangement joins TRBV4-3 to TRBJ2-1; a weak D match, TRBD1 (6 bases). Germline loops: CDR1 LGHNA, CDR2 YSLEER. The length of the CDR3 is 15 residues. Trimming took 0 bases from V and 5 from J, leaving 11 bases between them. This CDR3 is CASSQEWGPHNEQFF. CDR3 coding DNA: TGCGCCAGCAGCCAAGAGTGGGGGCCCCACAATGAGCAGTTCTTC.

The CDR3 loop reads CASSGTGSLNEQFF. DNA of the CDR3: TGTGCCAGCAGTGGGACAGGATCCCTCAATGAGCAGTTCTTC. V gene TRBV6-2 or TRBV6-3 combines with J gene TRBJ2-1; 8 nucleotides match TRBD1. The germline V gene encodes CDR1 MNHEY and CDR2 SVGEGT. The J segment lost 6 bases and the V segment lost 5 bases, leaving 6 bases of the junction unmatched. The CDR3 has 14 residues.

The CDR3 sequence: CASSLLTGVTGELFF. The CDR3 bases are TGTGCCAGCAGCCTCTTAACAGGGGTAACCGGGGAGCTGTTTTTT. The chain uses TRBV7-2 and TRBJ2-2; 7 bases agree with TRBD1. The CDR3 length is 15 residues. CDR1 and CDR2 (germline): SGHTA, FQGNSA. V lost 5 bases, J lost 5 bases, and 8 bases stayed unmatched.

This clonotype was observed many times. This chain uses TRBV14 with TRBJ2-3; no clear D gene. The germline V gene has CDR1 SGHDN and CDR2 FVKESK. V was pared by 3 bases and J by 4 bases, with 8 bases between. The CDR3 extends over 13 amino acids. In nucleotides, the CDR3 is TGTGCCAGCAGCCACCTGAGTCCAGATACGCAGTATTTT. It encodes CASSHLSPDTQYF.

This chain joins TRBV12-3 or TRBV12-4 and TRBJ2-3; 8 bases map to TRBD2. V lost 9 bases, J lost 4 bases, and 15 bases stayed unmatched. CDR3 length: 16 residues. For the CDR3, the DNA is TGTGCCAGTCGCGGGGGGATCCGAACGAGCGCAGATACGCAGTATTTT. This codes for CASRGGIRTSADTQYF.

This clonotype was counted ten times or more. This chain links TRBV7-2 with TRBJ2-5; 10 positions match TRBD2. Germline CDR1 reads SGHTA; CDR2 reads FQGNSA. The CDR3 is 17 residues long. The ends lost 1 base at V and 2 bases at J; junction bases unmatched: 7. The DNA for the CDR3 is TGTGCCAGCAGCTTAGTGGTAGCGGGGGGAAAACAAGAGACCCAGTACTTC. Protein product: CASSLVVAGGKQETQYF.

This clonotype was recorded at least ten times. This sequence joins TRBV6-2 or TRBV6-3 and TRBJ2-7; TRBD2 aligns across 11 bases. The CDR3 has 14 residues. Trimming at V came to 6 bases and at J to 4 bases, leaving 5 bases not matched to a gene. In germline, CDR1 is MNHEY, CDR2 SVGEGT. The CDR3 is CASRTGTSGYEQYF. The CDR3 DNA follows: TGTGCCAGCAGGACCGGGACTAGCGGTTACGAGCAGTACTTC.

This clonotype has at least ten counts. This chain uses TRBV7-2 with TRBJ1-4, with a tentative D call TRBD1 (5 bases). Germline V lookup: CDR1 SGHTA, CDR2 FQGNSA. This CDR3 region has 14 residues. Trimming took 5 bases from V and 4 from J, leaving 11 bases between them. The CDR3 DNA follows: TGTGCCAGCAGCCCAGGGTATATTAATGAAAAACTGTTTTTT. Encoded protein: CASSPGYINEKLFF.

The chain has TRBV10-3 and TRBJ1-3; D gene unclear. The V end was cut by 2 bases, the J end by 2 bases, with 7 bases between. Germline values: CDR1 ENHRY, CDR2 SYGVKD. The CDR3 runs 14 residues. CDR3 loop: CAISEPQAGNTIYF. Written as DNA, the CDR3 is TGTGCCATCAGTGAGCCCCAGGCTGGAAACACCATATATTTT.

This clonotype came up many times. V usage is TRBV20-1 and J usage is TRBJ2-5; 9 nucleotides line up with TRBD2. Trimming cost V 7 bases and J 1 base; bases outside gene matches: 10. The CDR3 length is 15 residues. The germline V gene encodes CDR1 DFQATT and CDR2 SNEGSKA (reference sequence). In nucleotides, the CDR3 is TGCAGTGGGAAGGATCCTAGCGGGGCCCAAGAGACCCAGTACTTC. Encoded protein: CSGKDPSGAQETQYF.

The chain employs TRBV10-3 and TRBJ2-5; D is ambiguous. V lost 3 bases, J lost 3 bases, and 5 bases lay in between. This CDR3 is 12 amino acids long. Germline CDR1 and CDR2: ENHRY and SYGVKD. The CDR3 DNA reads TGTGCCATCAGTGAAGGTGAAGAGACCCAGTACTTC. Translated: CAISEGEETQYF.

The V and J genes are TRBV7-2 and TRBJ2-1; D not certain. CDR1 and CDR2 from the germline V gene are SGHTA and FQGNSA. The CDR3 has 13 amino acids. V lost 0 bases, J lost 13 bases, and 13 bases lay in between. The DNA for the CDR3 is TGTGCCAGCAGCTTAGCGCGTAGGGTGAAACAGTTCTTC. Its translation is CASSLARRVKQFF. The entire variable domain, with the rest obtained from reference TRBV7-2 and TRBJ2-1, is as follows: GAGVSQSPSNKVTEKGKDVELRCDPISGHTALYWYRQSLGQGLEFLIYFQGNSAPDKSGLPSDRFSAERTGGSVSTLTIQRTQQEDSAVYLCASSLARRVKQFFGPGTRLTVL.

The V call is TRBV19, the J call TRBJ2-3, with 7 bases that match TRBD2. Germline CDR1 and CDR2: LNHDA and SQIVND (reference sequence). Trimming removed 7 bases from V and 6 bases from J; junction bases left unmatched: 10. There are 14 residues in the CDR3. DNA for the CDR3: TGTGCCAGTAAAACGACGGCGGGAGAGGATACGCAGTATTTT. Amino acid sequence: CASKTTAGEDTQYF. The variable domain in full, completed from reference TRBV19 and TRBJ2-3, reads DGGITQSPKYLFRKEGQNVTLSCEQNLNHDAMYWYRQDPGQGLRLIYYSQIVNDFQKGDIAEGYSVSREKKESFPLTVTSAQKNPTAFYLCASKTTAGEDTQYFGPGTRLTVL.

The CDR3 nucleotides read TGCAGTGCTAGAGATTCTTTAGTCAACAGCCGAGATTCACCCCTCCACTTT. Encoded protein: CSARDSLVNSRDSPLHF. J is TRBJ1-6 and V is TRBV20-1; D gene unclear. CDR1 and CDR2 from the germline V gene are DFQATT and SNEGSKA (reference sequence). CDR3 length: 17 amino acids. V lost 0 bases and J 8 bases, leaving 20 bases between the germline ends.

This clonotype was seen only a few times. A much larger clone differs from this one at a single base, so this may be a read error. The CDR3 DNA reads as TGTGCCAGCAGCCAGGGGACTAGCGGGGGCCAGTCCTGTGGAACCCAGTACTTC. Translating it yields CASSQGTSGGQSCGTQYF. This rearrangement joins TRBV11-2 to TRBJ2-5; 14 nucleotides agree with TRBD2. The germline CDR1 and CDR2 sequences are SGHAT and FQNNGV. The CDR3 loop spans 18 amino acids. Germline trimming cut 5 bases from V and 8 bases from J; bases unmatched to any gene: 16.

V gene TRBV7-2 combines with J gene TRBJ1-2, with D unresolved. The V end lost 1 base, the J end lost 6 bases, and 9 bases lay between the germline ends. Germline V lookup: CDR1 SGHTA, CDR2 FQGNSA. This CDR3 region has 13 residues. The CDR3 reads CASSLGLTDGYTF. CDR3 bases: TGTGCCAGCAGCTTAGGTTTAACAGATGGCTACACCTTC.

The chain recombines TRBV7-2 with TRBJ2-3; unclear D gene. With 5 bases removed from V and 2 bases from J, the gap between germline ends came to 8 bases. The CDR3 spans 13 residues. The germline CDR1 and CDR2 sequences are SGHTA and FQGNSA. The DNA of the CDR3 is TGTGCCAGCAGCCCCGTGGTCACAGATACGCAGTATTTT. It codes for CASSPVVTDTQYF.

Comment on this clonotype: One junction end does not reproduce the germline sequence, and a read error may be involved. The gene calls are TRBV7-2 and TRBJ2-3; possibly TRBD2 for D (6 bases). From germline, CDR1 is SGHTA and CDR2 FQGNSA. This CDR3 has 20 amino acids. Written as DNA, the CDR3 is TGTGCCAGCAGCCGCTCGGTCCCGGGACTTCCCGGCACTAGCACAGATACACAGTATTTT. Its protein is CASSRSVPGLPGTSTDTQYF.

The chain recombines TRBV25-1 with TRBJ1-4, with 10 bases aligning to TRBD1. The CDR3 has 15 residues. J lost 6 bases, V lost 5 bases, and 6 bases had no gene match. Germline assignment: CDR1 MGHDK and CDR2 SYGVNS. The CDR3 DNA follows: TGTGCCAGCAGTCTTGTCGGGACAGGGGATGAAAAACTGTTTTTT. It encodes CASSLVGTGDEKLFF.

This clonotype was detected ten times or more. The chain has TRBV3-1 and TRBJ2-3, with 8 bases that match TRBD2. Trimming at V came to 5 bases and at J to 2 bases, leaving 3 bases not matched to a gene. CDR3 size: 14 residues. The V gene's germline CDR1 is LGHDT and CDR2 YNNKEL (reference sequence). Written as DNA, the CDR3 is TGTGCCAGCAGCAAGACTAGCGACACAGATACGCAGTATTTT. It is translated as CASSKTSDTDTQYF.